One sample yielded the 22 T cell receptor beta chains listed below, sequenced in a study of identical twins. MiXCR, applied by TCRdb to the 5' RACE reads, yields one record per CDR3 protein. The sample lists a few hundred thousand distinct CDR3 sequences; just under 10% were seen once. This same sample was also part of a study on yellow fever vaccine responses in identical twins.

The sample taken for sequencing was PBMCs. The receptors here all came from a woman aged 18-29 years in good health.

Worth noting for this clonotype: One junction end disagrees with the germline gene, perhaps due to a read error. The CDR3 here is CAISLTPQGEGYTF. The CDR3 nucleotides are TGTGCCATCAGCTTAACCCCACAGGGCGAGGGCTACACCTTC. The chain couples TRBV7-3 to TRBJ1-2; maybe TRBD1 (6 bases). Germline lookup yields CDR1 SGHTA and CDR2 FQGTGA. The CDR3 spans 14 residues.

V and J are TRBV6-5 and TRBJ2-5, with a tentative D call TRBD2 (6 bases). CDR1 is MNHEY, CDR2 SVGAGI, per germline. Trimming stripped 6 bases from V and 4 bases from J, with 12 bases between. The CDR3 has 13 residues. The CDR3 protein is CASSLTRAETQYF. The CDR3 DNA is TGTGCCAGCAGCTTGACTAGGGCAGAGACCCAGTACTTC.

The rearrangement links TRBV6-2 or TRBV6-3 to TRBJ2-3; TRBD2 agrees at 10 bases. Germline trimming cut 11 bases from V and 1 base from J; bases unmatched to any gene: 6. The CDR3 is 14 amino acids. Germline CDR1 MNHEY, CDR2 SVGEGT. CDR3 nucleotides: TGTGCCGGGTCCGGGACTAGCGGCACAGATACGCAGTATTTT. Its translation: CAGSGTSGTDTQYF.

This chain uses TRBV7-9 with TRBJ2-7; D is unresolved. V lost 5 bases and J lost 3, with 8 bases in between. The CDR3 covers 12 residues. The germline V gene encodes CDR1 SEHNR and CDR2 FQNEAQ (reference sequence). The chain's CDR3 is CASSQKFYEQYF. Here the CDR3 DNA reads TGTGCCAGCAGCCAAAAGTTCTACGAGCAGTACTTC.

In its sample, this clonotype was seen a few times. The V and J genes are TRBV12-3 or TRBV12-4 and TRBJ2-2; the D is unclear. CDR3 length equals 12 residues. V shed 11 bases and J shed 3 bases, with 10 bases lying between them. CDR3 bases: TGTGCCGGATCTCGCTACACCGGGGAGCTGTTTTTT. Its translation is CAGSRYTGELFF.

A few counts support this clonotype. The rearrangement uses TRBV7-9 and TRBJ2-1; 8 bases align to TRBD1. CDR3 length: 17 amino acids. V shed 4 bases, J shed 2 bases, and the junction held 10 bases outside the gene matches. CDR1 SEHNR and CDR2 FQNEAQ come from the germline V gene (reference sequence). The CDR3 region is CASSYLPGQVTYNEQFF. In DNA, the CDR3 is TGTGCCAGCAGCTACTTACCGGGACAGGTTACCTACAATGAGCAGTTCTTC.

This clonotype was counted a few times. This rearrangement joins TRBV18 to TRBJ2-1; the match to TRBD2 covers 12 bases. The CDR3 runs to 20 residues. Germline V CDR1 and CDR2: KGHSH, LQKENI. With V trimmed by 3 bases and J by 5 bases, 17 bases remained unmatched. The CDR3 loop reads CASSPLALAGGPQAHNEQFF. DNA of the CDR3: TGTGCCAGCTCACCGCTCGCCCTAGCGGGAGGGCCCCAAGCACACAATGAGCAGTTCTTC.

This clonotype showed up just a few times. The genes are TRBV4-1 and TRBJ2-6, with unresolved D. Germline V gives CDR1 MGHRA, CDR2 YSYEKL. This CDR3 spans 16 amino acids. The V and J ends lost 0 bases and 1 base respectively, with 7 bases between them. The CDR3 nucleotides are TGCGCCAGCAGCCAAGAAGCCGCTTCTGGGGCCAACGTCCTGACTTTC. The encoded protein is CASSQEAASGANVLTF.

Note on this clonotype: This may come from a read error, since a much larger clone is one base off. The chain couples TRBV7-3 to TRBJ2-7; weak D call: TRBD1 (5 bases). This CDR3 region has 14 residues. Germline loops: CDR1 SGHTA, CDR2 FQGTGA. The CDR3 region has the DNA TGTGCCAGCAGCTTAAAGGCTGGGGCCCACGAGCGGTACTTC. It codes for CASSLKAGAHERYF.

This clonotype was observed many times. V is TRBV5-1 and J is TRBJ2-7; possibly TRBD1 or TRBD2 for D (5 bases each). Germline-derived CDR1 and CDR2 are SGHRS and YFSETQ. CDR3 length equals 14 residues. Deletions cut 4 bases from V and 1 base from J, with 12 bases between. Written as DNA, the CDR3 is TGCGCCAGCAGCCCCCGGGACCCATCCTACGAGCAGTACTTC. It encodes CASSPRDPSYEQYF.

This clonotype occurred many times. The CDR3 loop is CAISERVEETQYF. The DNA for the CDR3 is TGTGCCATCAGTGAGAGGGTGGAAGAGACCCAGTACTTC. The chain uses TRBV10-3 and TRBJ2-5; D unclear. The CDR3 sequence is 13 residues long. V gave up 2 bases and J gave up 3 bases, with 7 bases separating them. Germline loops: CDR1 ENHRY, CDR2 SYGVKD.

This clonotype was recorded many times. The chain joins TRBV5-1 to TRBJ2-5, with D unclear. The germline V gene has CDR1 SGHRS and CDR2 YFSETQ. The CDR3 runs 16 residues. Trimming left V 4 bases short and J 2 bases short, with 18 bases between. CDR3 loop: CASSTLFAALQETQYF. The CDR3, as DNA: TGCGCCAGCAGCACACTTTTCGCGGCTTTACAAGAGACCCAGTACTTC.

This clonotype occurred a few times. CDR3 sequence: CASSLGDRDTRETQYF. CDR3 DNA: TGTGCCAGCAGCTTAGGGGACAGGGACACTCGGGAGACCCAGTACTTC. The V call is TRBV7-9, the J call TRBJ2-5; 9 bases map to TRBD1. V lost 1 base and J lost 5; bases outside the gene matches: 8. The CDR3 is made up of 16 amino acids. CDR1 and CDR2 (germline): SEHNR, FQNEAQ (reference sequence).

CDR3 in amino acids: CASSRAHKSGELFF. The CDR3 DNA reads TGTGCCAGCAGCCGGGCCCACAAGTCCGGGGAGCTGTTTTTT. The chain couples TRBV11-3 to TRBJ2-2; the D is unclear. Germline V gene sequence: CDR1 SGHNT, CDR2 YENEEA. V was pared by 5 bases and J by 6 bases, with 13 bases between. The CDR3 runs 14 residues.

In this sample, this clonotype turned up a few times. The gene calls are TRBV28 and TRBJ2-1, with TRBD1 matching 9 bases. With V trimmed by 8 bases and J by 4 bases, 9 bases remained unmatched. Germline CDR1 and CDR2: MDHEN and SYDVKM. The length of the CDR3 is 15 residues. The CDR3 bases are TGTGCCAGCCCCCCTCCCGGGACAGGGTACAATGAGCAGTTCTTC. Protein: CASPPPGTGYNEQFF.

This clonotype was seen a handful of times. CDR3 amino acids: CASSLRGQETIQYF. In DNA form, the CDR3 reads TGTGCCAGCAGCTTAAGGGGACAGGAGACGATTCAGTACTTC. The chain couples TRBV7-9 to TRBJ2-4, with TRBD1 matching over 8 bases. The CDR3 extends over 14 amino acids. J gave up 10 bases and V 2 bases, and 7 bases lay outside the gene matches. Germline values: CDR1 SEHNR, CDR2 FQNEAQ (reference sequence).

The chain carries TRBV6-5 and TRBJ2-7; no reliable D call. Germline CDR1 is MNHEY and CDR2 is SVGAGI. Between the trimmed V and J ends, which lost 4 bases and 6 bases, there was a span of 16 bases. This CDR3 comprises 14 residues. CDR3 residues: CASSSSPGIGEQYF. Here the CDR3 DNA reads TGTGCCAGCAGTTCGTCTCCAGGAATAGGCGAGCAGTACTTC.

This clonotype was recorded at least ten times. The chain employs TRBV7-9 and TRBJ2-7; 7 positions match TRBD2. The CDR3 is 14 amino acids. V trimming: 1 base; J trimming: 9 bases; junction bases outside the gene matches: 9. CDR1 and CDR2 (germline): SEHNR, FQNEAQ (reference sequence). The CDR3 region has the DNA TGTGCCAGCAGCTTAGATAGCGGACCGGGGGGGCAGTACTTC. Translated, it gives CASSLDSGPGGQYF.

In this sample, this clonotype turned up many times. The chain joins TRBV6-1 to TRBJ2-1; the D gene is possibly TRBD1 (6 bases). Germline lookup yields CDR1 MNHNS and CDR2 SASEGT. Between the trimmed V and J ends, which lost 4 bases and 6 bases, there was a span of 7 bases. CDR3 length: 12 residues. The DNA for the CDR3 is TGTGCCAGCAGTGCACAGGGCAATGAGCAGTTCTTC. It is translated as CASSAQGNEQFF.

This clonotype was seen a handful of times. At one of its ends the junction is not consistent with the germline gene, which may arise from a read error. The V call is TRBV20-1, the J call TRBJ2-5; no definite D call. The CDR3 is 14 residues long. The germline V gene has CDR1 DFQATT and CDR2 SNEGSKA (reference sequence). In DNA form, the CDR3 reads TGCGGTGCTAGAATTGGCGGAATTACAGAGACCCAGTACTTC. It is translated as CGARIGGITETQYF.

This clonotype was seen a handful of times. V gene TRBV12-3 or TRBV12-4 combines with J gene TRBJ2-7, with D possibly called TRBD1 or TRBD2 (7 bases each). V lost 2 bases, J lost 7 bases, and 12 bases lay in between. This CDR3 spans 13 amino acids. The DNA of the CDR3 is TGTGCCAGCAGTTTATCAGGGGGGGAGGAGCAGTACTTC. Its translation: CASSLSGGEEQYF.

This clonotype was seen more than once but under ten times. The CDR3: CTTGVYEQYF. The CDR3 nucleotides read TGTACAACAGGGGTCTACGAGCAGTACTTC. The chain has TRBV7-9 and TRBJ2-7; 7 positions match TRBD1. This CDR3 is 10 amino acids long. Germline values: CDR1 SEHNR, CDR2 FQNEAQ (reference sequence). Together with reference TRBV7-9 and TRBJ2-7, the CDR3 gives the full variable domain: DTGVSQNPRHKITKRGQNVTFRCDPISEHNRLYWYRQTLGQGPEFLTYFQNEAQLEKSRLLSDRFSAERPKGSFSTLEIQRTEQGDSAMYLCTTGVYEQYFGPGTRLTVT.